This T cell receptor beta chain is from a study of T cell changes during pregnancy in multiple sclerosis. TCRdb's copy holds only in-frame clones and misses some; the assay was immunoSEQ multiplex PCR. The sample lists some 59,000 clones, around 90% occurring once. The source was peripheral blood, collected in the second trimester of pregnancy. This receptor was taken from a female donor with multiple sclerosis, enrolled in a pregnancy study.

DNA for the CDR3: TGTGCCAGCAGCTCTCTCAGAGACAGGGGCTACGAGCAGTACTTC. As protein: CASSSLRDRGYEQYF. The gene calls are TRBV7-6 and TRBJ2-7, with 8 bases aligning to TRBD1. Germline V gene lookup returns CDR1 SGHVS and CDR2 FNYEAQ. The CDR3 covers 15 residues. V lost 4 bases and J lost 3; bases outside the gene matches: 8.